The T cell receptor (beta chain) under discussion was sequenced for a study of blood T cells in healthy people across ages. The CDR3 covers 17 residues. V shed 4 bases and J shed 1 base, with 16 bases lying between them. From germline, CDR1 is SGHDN and CDR2 FVKESK. A second PCR, run for about 7 to 11 cycles, used a sample-barcoded 5' primer plus a J-beta primer mix. From the 5' RACE reads, TCRdb called clonotypes with MiXCR, one entry per CDR3 protein. This sample has about 680,000 distinct CDR3 sequences, with around 45% found just once. The receptor was isolated from a woman aged 55 to 70 in good health. The sample taken for sequencing was blood. This rearrangement joins TRBV14 to TRBJ2-2; unclear D gene. The DNA of the CDR3 is TGTGCCAGCAGCCCCCCCCGCCGGACGGGGAACACCGGGGAGCTGTTTTTT. Encoded protein: CASSPPRRTGNTGELFF.